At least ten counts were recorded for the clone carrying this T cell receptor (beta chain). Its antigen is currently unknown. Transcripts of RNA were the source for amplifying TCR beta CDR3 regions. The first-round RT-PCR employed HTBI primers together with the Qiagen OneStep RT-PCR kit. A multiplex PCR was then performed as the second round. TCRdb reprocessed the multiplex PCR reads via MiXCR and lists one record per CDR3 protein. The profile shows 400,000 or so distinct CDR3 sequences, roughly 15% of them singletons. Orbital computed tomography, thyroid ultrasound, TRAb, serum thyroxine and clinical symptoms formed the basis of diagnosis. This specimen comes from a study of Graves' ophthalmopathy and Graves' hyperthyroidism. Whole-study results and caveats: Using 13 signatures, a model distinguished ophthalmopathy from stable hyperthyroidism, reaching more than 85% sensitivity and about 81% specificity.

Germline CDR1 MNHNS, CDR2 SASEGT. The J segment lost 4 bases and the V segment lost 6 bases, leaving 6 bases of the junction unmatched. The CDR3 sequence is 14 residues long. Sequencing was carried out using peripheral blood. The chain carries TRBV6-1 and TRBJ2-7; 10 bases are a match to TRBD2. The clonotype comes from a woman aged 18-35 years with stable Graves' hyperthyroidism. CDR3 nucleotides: TGTGCCAGCAGAAGAGCGGGGGGGGTTTACGAGCAGTACTTC. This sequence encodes CASRRAGGVYEQYF.